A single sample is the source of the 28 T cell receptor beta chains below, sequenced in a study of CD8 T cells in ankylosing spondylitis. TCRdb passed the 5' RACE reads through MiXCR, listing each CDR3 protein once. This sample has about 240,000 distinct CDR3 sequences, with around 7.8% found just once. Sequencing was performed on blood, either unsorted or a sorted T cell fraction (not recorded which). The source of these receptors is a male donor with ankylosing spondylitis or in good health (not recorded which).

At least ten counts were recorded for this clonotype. The CDR3 here is CASSLSRNYEQYF. CDR3 DNA sequence: TGTGCCAGCAGCTTGTCCAGGAACTACGAGCAGTACTTC. The chain is built from TRBV5-5 and TRBJ2-7; D not resolved. CDR1 is SGHKS and CDR2 is YYEKEE in the germline V gene (reference sequence). V was shortened by 1 base and J by 3 bases, with 8 bases between the two germline ends. This CDR3 is 13 amino acids long.

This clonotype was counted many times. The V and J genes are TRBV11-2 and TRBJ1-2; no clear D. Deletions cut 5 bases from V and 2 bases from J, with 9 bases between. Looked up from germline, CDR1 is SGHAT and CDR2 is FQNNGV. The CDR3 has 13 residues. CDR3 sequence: CASSPSENYGYTF. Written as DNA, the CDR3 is TGTGCCAGCAGCCCCAGCGAGAACTATGGCTACACCTTC.

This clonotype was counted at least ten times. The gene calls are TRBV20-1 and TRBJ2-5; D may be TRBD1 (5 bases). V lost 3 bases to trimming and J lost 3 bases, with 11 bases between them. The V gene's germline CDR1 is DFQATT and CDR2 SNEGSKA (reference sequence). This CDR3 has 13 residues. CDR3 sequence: CSASLQAKETQYF. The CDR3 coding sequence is TGCAGTGCTAGCTTACAGGCTAAAGAGACCCAGTACTTC.

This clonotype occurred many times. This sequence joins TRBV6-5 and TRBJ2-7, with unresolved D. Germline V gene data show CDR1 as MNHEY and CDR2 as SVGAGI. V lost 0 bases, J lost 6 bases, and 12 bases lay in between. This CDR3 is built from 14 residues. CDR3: CASSYSSMGAEQYF. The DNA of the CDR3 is TGTGCCAGCAGTTACTCGAGTATGGGTGCCGAGCAGTACTTC.

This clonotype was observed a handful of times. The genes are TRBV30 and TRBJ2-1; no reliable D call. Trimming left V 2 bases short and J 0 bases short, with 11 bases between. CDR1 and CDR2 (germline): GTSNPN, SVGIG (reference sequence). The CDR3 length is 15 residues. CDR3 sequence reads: CAWSPIPSSYNEQFF. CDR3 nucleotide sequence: TGTGCCTGGAGTCCCATACCGAGCTCCTACAATGAGCAGTTCTTC. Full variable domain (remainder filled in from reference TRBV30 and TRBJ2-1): SQTIHQWPATLVQPVGSPLSLECTVEGTSNPNLYWYRQAAGRGLQLLFYSVGIGQISSEVPQNLSASRPQDRQFILSSKKLLLSDSGFYLCAWSPIPSSYNEQFFGPGTRLTVL.

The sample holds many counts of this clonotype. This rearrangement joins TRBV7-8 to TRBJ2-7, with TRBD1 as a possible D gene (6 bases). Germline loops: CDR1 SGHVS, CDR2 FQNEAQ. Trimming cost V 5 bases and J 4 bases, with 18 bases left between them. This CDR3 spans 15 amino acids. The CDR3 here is CASSEYRESAYEQYF. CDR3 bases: TGTGCCAGCAGCGAATACAGGGAGTCCGCGTACGAGCAGTACTTC.

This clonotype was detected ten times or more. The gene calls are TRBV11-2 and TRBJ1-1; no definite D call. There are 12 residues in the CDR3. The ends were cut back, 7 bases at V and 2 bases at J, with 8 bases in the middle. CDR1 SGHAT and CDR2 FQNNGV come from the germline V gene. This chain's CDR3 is CASTWGNTEAFF. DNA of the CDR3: TGTGCCAGCACCTGGGGTAACACTGAAGCTTTCTTT. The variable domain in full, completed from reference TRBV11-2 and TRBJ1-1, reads EAGVAQSPRYKIIEKRQSVAFWCNPISGHATLYWYQQILGQGPKLLIQFQNNGVVDDSQLPKDRFSAERLKGVDSTLKIQPAKLEDSAVYLCASTWGNTEAFFGQGTRLTVV.

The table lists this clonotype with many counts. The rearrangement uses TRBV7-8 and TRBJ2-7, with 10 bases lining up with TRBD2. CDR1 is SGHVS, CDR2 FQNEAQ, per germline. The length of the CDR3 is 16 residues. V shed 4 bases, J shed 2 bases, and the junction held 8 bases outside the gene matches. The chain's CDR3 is CASSSVGLAVAYEQYF. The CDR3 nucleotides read TGTGCCAGCAGCTCGGTTGGACTAGCGGTAGCCTACGAGCAGTACTTC.

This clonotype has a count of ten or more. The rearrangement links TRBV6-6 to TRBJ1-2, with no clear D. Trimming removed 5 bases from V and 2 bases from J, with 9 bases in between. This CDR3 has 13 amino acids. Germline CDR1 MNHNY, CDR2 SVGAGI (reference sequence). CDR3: CASSPTANYGYTF. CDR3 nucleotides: TGTGCCAGCAGTCCGACGGCAAACTATGGCTACACCTTC.

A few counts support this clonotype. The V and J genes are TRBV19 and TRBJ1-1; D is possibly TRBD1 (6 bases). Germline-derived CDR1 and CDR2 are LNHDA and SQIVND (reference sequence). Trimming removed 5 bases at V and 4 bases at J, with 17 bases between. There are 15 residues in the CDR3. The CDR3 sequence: CASSVSPTGSTEAFF. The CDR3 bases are TGTGCCAGTAGTGTCTCCCCTACAGGGAGCACTGAAGCTTTCTTT.

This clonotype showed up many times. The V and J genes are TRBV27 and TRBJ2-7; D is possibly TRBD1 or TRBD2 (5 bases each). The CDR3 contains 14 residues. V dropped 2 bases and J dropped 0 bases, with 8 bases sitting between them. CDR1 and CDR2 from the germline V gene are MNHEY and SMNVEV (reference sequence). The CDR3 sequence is CASSLEGSSYEQYF. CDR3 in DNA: TGTGCCAGCAGTTTAGAGGGGAGCTCCTACGAGCAGTACTTC.

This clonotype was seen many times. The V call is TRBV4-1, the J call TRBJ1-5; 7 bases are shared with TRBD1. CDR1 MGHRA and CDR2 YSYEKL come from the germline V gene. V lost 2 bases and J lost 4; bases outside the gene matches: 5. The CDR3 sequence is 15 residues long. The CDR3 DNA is TGCGCCAGCAGCCAATCGGACAGGCCAAATCAGCCCCAGCATTTT. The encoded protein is CASSQSDRPNQPQHF.

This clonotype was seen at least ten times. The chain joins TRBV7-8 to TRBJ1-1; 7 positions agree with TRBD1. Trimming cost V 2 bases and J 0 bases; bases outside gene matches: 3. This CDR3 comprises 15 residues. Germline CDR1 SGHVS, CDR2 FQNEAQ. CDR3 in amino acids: CASSLTGALNTEAFF. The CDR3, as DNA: TGTGCCAGCAGCTTAACAGGGGCCCTGAACACTGAAGCTTTCTTT. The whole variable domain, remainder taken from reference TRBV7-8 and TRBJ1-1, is GAGVSQSPRYKVAKRGQDVALRCDPISGHVSLFWYQQALGQGPEFLTYFQNEAQLDKSGLPSDRFFAERPEGSVSTLKIQRTQQEDSAVYLCASSLTGALNTEAFFGQGTRLTVV.

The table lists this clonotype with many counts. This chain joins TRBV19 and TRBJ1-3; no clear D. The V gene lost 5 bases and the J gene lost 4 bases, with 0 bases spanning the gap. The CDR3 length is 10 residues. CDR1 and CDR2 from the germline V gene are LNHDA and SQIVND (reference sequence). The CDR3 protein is CASSGNTIYF. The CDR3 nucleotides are TGTGCCAGTAGTGGAAACACCATATATTTT.

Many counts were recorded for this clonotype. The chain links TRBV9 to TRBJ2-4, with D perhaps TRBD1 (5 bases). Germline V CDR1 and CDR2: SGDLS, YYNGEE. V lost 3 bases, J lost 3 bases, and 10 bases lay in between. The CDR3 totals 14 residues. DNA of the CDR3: TGTGCCAGCAGCGGTCAGGGTAACAAAAACATTCAGTACTTC. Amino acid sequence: CASSGQGNKNIQYF.

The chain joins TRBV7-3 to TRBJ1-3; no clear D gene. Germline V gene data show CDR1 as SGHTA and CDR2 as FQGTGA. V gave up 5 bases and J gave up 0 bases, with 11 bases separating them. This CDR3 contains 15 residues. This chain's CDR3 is CASSLGPSSGNTIYF. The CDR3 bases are TGTGCCAGCAGCCTCGGGCCCTCCTCTGGAAACACCATATATTTT. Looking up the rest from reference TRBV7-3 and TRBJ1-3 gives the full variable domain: GAGVSQTPSNKVTEKGKYVELRCDPISGHTALYWYRQSLGQGPEFLIYFQGTGAADDSGLPNDRFFAVRPEGSVSTLKIQRTERGDSAVYLCASSLGPSSGNTIYFGEGSWLTVV.

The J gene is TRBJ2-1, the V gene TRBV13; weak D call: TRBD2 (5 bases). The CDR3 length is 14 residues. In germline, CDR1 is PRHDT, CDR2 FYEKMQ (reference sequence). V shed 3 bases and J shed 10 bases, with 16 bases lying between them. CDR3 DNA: TGTGCCAGCAGCTTCCAGCGGACCCTCGGGGAGCAGTTCTTC. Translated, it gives CASSFQRTLGEQFF.

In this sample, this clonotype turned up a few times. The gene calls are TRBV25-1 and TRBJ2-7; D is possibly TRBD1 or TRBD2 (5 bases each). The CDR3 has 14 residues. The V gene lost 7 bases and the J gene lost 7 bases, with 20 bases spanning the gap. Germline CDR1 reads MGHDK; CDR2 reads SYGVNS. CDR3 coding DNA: TGTGCCAGCAACGAGGGCACTCCGGGGCGAGAGCAGTACTTC. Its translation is CASNEGTPGREQYF.

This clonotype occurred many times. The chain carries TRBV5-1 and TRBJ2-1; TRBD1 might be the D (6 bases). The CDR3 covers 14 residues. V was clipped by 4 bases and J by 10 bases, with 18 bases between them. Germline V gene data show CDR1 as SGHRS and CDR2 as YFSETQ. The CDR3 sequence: CASSPQAGTTEQFF. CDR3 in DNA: TGCGCCAGCAGCCCACAAGCAGGGACAACGGAGCAGTTCTTC.

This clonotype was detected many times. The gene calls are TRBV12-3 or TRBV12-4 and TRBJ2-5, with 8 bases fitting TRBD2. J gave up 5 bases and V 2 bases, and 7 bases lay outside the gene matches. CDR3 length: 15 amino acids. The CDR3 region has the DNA TGTGCCAGCAGTTTATTCCTAGCGGGCCCCGAGACCCAGTACTTC. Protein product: CASSLFLAGPETQYF.

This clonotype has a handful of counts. The DNA for the CDR3 is TGCGCCAGCAGCTGGGATGACGAGCAGTACTTC. This gives the protein CASSWDDEQYF. The chain joins TRBV5-1 to TRBJ2-7; D is uncertain. The CDR3 loop spans 11 amino acids. V lost 3 bases and J lost 5, with 6 bases in between. Germline-derived CDR1 and CDR2 are SGHRS and YFSETQ.

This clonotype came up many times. CDR3 region: CASSPGDRSGNEQFF. CDR3 sequence (DNA): TGTGCCAGCAGCCCGGGGGACAGGTCTGGCAATGAGCAGTTCTTC. V usage is TRBV5-6 and J usage is TRBJ2-1, with 8 bases identical to TRBD1. Looked up from germline, CDR1 is SGHDT and CDR2 is YYEEEE. This CDR3 is 15 amino acids long. The J segment lost 6 bases and the V segment lost 4 bases, leaving 9 bases of the junction unmatched.

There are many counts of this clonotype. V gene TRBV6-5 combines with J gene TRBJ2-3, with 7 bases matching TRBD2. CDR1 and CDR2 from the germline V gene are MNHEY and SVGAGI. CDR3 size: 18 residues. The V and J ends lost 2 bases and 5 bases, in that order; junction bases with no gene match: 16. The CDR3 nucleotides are TGTGCCAGCAGTTACCTCTACGGAGGGGCGGGAGATGTAGATACGCAGTATTTT. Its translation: CASSYLYGGAGDVDTQYF.

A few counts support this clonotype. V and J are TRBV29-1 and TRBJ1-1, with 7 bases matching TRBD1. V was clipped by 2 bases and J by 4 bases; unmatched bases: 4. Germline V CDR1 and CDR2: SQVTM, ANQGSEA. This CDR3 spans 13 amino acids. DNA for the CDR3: TGCAGCGTTGAACAGGGGGAAGTCACTGAAGCTTTCTTT. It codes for CSVEQGEVTEAFF.

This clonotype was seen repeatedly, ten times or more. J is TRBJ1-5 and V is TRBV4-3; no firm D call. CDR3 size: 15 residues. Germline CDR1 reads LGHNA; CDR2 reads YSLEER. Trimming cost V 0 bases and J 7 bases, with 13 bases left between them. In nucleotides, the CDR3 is TGCGCCAGCAGCCAAGATGTTCTCACAACCCAGCCCCAGCATTTT. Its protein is CASSQDVLTTQPQHF.

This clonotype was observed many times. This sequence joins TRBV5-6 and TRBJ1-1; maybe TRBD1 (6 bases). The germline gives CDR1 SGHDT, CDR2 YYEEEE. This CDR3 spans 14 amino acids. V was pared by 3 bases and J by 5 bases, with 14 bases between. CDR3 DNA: TGTGCCAGCAGCTCCACAGGGTCACGGACTGAAGCTTTCTTT. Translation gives CASSSTGSRTEAFF.

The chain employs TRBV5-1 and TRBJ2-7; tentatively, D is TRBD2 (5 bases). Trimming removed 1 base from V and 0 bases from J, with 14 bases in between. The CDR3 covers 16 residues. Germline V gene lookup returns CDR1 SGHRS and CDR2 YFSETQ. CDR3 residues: CASSLTGERDSYEQYF. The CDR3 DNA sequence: TGCGCCAGCAGCTTGACCGGGGAAAGGGACTCCTACGAGCAGTACTTC.

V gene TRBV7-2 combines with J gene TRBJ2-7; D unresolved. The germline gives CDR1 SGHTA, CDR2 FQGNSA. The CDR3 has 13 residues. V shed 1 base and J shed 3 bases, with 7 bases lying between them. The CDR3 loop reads CASSLGRHYEQYF. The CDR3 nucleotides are TGTGCCAGCAGCTTAGGACGGCACTACGAGCAGTACTTC.